These 32 T cell receptor beta chains share one sample of origin, sequenced in a study of ipilimumab plus nivolumab after autologous stem cell transplantation. The data were produced by immunoSEQ multiplex PCR, yet TCRdb's version contains in-frame clones alone and is incomplete. The data hold tens of thousands of clones, with 75% to 85% observed a single time. The sample consisted of PBMCs, taken in a trial of ipilimumab plus nivolumab as post-transplant consolidation. The receptors were gathered from a male donor with diffuse large B-cell lymphoma.

The chain is built from TRBV30 and TRBJ1-6; D is uncertain. Germline lookup yields CDR1 GTSNPN and CDR2 SVGIG (reference sequence). This CDR3 comprises 14 residues. V was shortened by 2 bases and J by 9 bases, with 14 bases between the two germline ends. The CDR3 region is CAWSLNPSRSPLHF. In DNA form, the CDR3 reads TGTGCCTGGAGTTTAAACCCCAGTCGTTCACCCCTCCACTTT.

This chain links TRBV5-4 with TRBJ2-1; D possibly matches TRBD1 or TRBD2 (6 bases each). Germline assignment: CDR1 SGHNT and CDR2 YYREEE (reference sequence). This CDR3 region has 15 residues. V was pared by 5 bases and J by 6 bases, with 18 bases between. The CDR3 region has the DNA TGTGCCAGCAGACTCATCGGGGGCAAGGCCAATGAGCAGTTCTTC. Its translation: CASRLIGGKANEQFF.

The CDR3 coding sequence is TGTGCCAGCAGTCTAGAGATTAGCTCCTACGAGCAGTACTTC. Translating gives CASSLEISSYEQYF. The V call is TRBV2, the J call TRBJ2-5, with D uncertain. The DNA end favors TRBJ2-7, so the J call may be wrong. Germline V gives CDR1 SNHLY, CDR2 FYNNEI. The CDR3 extends over 14 amino acids.

This chain connects TRBV27 to TRBJ1-1; 7 bases match TRBD1. V shed 10 bases and J 5 bases; nucleotides not matched to a gene: 10. In germline, CDR1 is MNHEY, CDR2 SMNVEV (reference sequence). The CDR3 runs to 13 residues. CDR3 sequence: CATLTGVGTEAFF. In nucleotides, the CDR3 is TGTGCCACCCTCACAGGGGTAGGTACTGAAGCTTTCTTT.

In this sample, this clone turned up once. The J gene is TRBJ2-1, the V gene TRBV19; 8 bases are shared with TRBD2. The CDR3 is made up of 17 amino acids. Germline assignment: CDR1 LNHDA and CDR2 SQIVND (reference sequence). The trim removed 3 bases at V and 7 bases at J, leaving 14 bases unmatched. CDR3 in DNA: TGTGCCAGTAGTATTTTGGATAGCGGGGATGGTAAGAATGAGCAGTTCTTC. Protein sequence: CASSILDSGDGKNEQFF.

V usage is TRBV4-1 and J usage is TRBJ2-7; TRBD2 aligns across 11 bases. The germline CDR1 and CDR2 sequences are MGHRA and YSYEKL. V dropped 3 bases and J dropped 0; count of bases not matched to a gene: 4. This CDR3 comprises 16 residues. CDR3 coding DNA: TGCGCCAGCAGCCAGTTAGCGGGGGGGAGCTCCTACGAGCAGTACTTC. It specifies CASSQLAGGSSYEQYF.

This clone was counted between two and nine times. This chain links TRBV2 with TRBJ1-6; D is unclear. CDR1 SNHLY and CDR2 FYNNEI come from the germline V gene. This CDR3 region has 14 residues. Trimming cost V 2 bases and J 8 bases, with 10 bases left between them. The CDR3 sequence is CASSEQVAHSPLHF. In DNA form, the CDR3 reads TGTGCCAGCAGTGAACAGGTGGCCCATTCACCCCTCCACTTT.

A remark on this clone: Other nucleotide sequences from this sample produce the same CDR3. J is TRBJ2-3 and V is TRBV7-2; TRBD2 matches 14 bases. Trimming at V came to 5 bases and at J to 2 bases, leaving 3 bases not matched to a gene. CDR1 and CDR2 from the germline V gene are SGHTA and FQGNSA. This CDR3 comprises 16 residues. The CDR3 sequence is CASSPGLAGATDTQYF. CDR3 nucleotides: TGTGCCAGCAGCCCGGGACTAGCGGGAGCCACAGATACGCAGTATTTT.

The chain is built from TRBV6-5 and TRBJ1-1; 9 positions match TRBD1. Trimming at V came to 10 bases and at J to 1 base, leaving 10 bases not matched to a gene. From germline, CDR1 is MNHEY and CDR2 SVGAGI. The CDR3 has 15 residues. CDR3 protein: CATKLGQGWNTEAFF. Here the CDR3 DNA reads TGTGCCACGAAACTAGGACAGGGGTGGAACACTGAAGCTTTCTTT.

The chain employs TRBV19 and TRBJ1-3; D not certain. Germline loops: CDR1 LNHDA, CDR2 SQIVND (reference sequence). The CDR3 sequence is 16 residues long. V was shortened by 6 bases and J by 0 bases, with 15 bases between the two germline ends. CDR3 sequence reads: CASRIRVTSSGNTIYF. The CDR3 region has the DNA TGTGCCAGTAGAATCAGAGTGACAAGCTCTGGAAACACCATATATTTT.

This chain joins TRBV19 and TRBJ1-4, with D tentatively TRBD1 (6 bases). The germline V and J ends were trimmed by 6 bases and 2 bases, with 10 bases remaining between them. The CDR3 is made up of 14 amino acids. Germline loops: CDR1 LNHDA, CDR2 SQIVND (reference sequence). The CDR3 coding sequence is TGTGCCAGTAGACAGGGATCCACTAATGAAAAACTGTTTTTT. It specifies CASRQGSTNEKLFF.

The V call is TRBV9, the J call TRBJ2-7, with D perhaps matching TRBD1 (6 bases). The germline V gene has CDR1 SGDLS and CDR2 YYNGEE. The CDR3 is made up of 13 amino acids. Trimming left V 2 bases short and J 2 bases short, with 8 bases between. CDR3 in DNA: TGTGCCAGCAGCGTGGACAGTACCTACGAGCAGTACTTC. This gives the protein CASSVDSTYEQYF.

Only a few counts were recorded for this clone. This chain joins TRBV7-2 and TRBJ1-1; 10 nucleotides match TRBD1. Trimming took 1 base from V and 5 from J; bases not matched to a gene: 10. This CDR3 has 17 residues. Germline V gene data show CDR1 as SGHTA and CDR2 as FQGNSA. CDR3 bases: TGTGCCAGCAGCTTAGTAGGGACAGGGGCTTTGCGGACTGAAGCTTTCTTT. Protein product: CASSLVGTGALRTEAFF.

J is TRBJ1-3 and V is TRBV6-1; TRBD1 is a possible D gene (5 bases). Trimming removed 2 bases from V and 1 base from J, with 18 bases in between. The CDR3 spans 18 residues. In germline, CDR1 is MNHNS, CDR2 SASEGT. The CDR3 region is CASSELMSAGLSGNTIYF. The CDR3 region has the DNA TGTGCCAGCAGTGAACTGATGTCGGCAGGGCTTTCTGGAAACACCATATATTTT.

This chain joins TRBV7-9 and TRBJ2-3; D perhaps matches TRBD2 (5 bases). From germline, CDR1 is SEHNR and CDR2 FQNEAQ (reference sequence). CDR3 size: 15 residues. Trimming took 5 bases from V and 3 from J, leaving 15 bases between them. The CDR3 sequence: CASSPVRGHTDTQYF. As DNA, the CDR3 is TGTGCCAGCAGCCCCGTACGAGGGCATACAGATACGCAGTATTTT.

The chain has TRBV10-2 and TRBJ1-1, with D unresolved. Trimming took 0 bases from V and 2 from J, leaving 10 bases between them. This CDR3 is 15 amino acids long. The germline gives CDR1 WSHSY, CDR2 SAAADI. Written as DNA, the CDR3 is TGCGCCAGCAGTGAGTCTGGCGGGTTAAACACTGAAGCTTTCTTT. Translation: CASSESGGLNTEAFF.

The chain couples TRBV20-1 to TRBJ2-2; D gene ambiguous. The germline V gene has CDR1 DFQATT and CDR2 SNEGSKA (reference sequence). Between the trimmed V and J ends, which lost 6 bases and 1 base, there was a span of 3 bases. There are 11 residues in the CDR3. The CDR3 loop is CSALNTGELFF. The CDR3 DNA is TGCAGTGCCCTGAACACCGGGGAGCTGTTTTTT.

In its sample, this clone was seen once. This chain uses TRBV5-4 with TRBJ2-5; D is undetermined. This CDR3 region has 15 residues. Germline V gene data show CDR1 as SGHNT and CDR2 as YYREEE (reference sequence). Deletions cut 7 bases from V and 5 bases from J, with 21 bases between. The CDR3 reads CASSPSAAVGETQYF. CDR3 bases: TGTGCCAGCTCCCCCTCTGCGGCGGTTGGGGAGACCCAGTACTTC.

The table lists this clone with a count of one. The rearrangement joins TRBV19 to TRBJ1-5; possible D gene TRBD1, 5 bases. The length of the CDR3 is 13 residues. Trimming cost V 6 bases and J 4 bases, with 10 bases left between them. CDR1 is LNHDA, CDR2 SQIVND, per germline (reference sequence). The CDR3 DNA follows: TGTGCCAGTAGCGGGGGACTAAATCAGCCCCAGCATTTT. It codes for CASSGGLNQPQHF.

This chain uses TRBV28 with TRBJ1-2, with 7 bases lining up with TRBD1. CDR3 length: 16 amino acids. Germline lookup yields CDR1 MDHEN and CDR2 SYDVKM. V shed 1 base and J 2 bases; nucleotides not matched to a gene: 7. The DNA of the CDR3 is TGTGCCAGCAGTTTATCAGATACGACAGGGAACTATGGCTACACCTTC. Translation: CASSLSDTTGNYGYTF.

The chain uses TRBV6-8 and TRBJ2-5; D possibly corresponds to TRBD2 (5 bases). CDR1 is MNHGY, CDR2 SAAAGT, per germline. Trimming pared 6 bases from V and 0 bases from J, leaving 14 bases between. CDR3 length equals 15 residues. Here the CDR3 reads CASRPSGSDQETQYF. Written as DNA, the CDR3 is TGTGCCAGCAGACCCTCGGGGAGCGACCAAGAGACCCAGTACTTC.

This chain links TRBV5-6 with TRBJ2-5, with 7 positions matching TRBD2. This CDR3 has 14 amino acids. From germline, CDR1 is SGHDT and CDR2 YYEEEE. The ends lost 0 bases at V and 5 bases at J; junction bases unmatched: 4. The CDR3 is CASSLELADETQYF. The CDR3 nucleotides read TGTGCCAGCAGCTTGGAGCTAGCGGATGAGACCCAGTACTTC.

The V gene is TRBV7-9, the J gene TRBJ2-5; 8 positions match TRBD2. V lost 2 bases to trimming and J lost 5 bases; unmatched junction nucleotides: 1. The germline V gene encodes CDR1 SEHNR and CDR2 FQNEAQ (reference sequence). The length of the CDR3 is 13 residues. CDR3 sequence reads: CASSLTGGETQYF. CDR3 sequence (DNA): TGTGCCAGCAGCTTAACGGGAGGGGAGACCCAGTACTTC.

The CDR3 here is CASSPPRETEAFF. The CDR3 DNA reads as TGTGCCAGCAGCCCCCCAAGAGAGACTGAAGCTTTCTTT. The chain recombines TRBV5-5 with TRBJ1-1; D ambiguous. This CDR3 has 13 residues. CDR1 is SGHKS and CDR2 is YYEKEE in the germline V gene (reference sequence). Trimming removed 4 bases at V and 5 bases at J, with 12 bases between.

This chain joins TRBV5-6 and TRBJ2-5; maybe TRBD2 (5 bases). CDR3 length: 13 residues. Per the germline V gene, CDR1 is SGHDT and CDR2 is YYEEEE. The ends were cut back, 4 bases at V and 7 bases at J, with 14 bases in the middle. This CDR3 is CASSPREFVTQYF. CDR3 sequence (DNA): TGTGCCAGCAGCCCGAGGGAATTTGTGACCCAGTACTTC.

This sequence joins TRBV5-1 and TRBJ1-1; 9 bases match TRBD1. With V trimmed by 5 bases and J by 0 bases, 8 bases remained unmatched. Germline-derived CDR1 and CDR2 are SGHRS and YFSETQ. The CDR3 runs to 16 residues. The DNA for the CDR3 is TGCGCCAGCAGGACAGGGGGTGCGGTCATGAACACTGAAGCTTTCTTT. This gives the protein CASRTGGAVMNTEAFF.

This sequence joins TRBV2 and TRBJ2-7; TRBD1 agrees at 9 bases. This CDR3 spans 15 amino acids. Per germline, CDR1 SNHLY and CDR2 FYNNEI. V gave up 6 bases and J gave up 4 bases; unmatched junction bases: 10. The CDR3 DNA reads TGTGCCAGCAGGGCATCACAGGGGGCGTCTTACGAGCAGTACTTC. Encoded protein: CASRASQGASYEQYF.

The rearrangement links TRBV6-1 to TRBJ2-3, with D maybe TRBD2 (5 bases). With 3 bases removed from V and 1 base from J, the gap between germline ends came to 14 bases. This CDR3 has 16 amino acids. Per the germline V gene, CDR1 is MNHNS and CDR2 is SASEGT. The CDR3 loop is CASSERRSSGTDTQYF. The CDR3 nucleotides read TGTGCCAGCAGTGAGCGTAGGAGTAGCGGCACAGATACGCAGTATTTT.

The rearrangement uses TRBV4-1 and TRBJ2-3; D could derive from TRBD1 or TRBD2 (5 bases each). Per germline, CDR1 MGHRA and CDR2 YSYEKL. This CDR3 contains 16 residues. Trimming pared 4 bases from V and 2 bases from J, leaving 16 bases between. CDR3 in amino acids: CASSPSGTGNTDTQYF. The CDR3 nucleotides are TGCGCCAGCAGCCCTTCCGGGACGGGAAACACAGATACGCAGTATTTT.

In its sample, this clone was seen once. CDR3 protein: CASSLEGRGEKLFF. For the CDR3, the DNA is TGTGCCAGCAGCTTAGAGGGGAGAGGTGAAAAACTGTTTTTT. The chain combines TRBV7-8 with TRBJ1-4; perhaps TRBD1 as D (5 bases). There are 14 residues in the CDR3. Trimming left V 1 base short and J 7 bases short, with 10 bases between. Germline V CDR1 and CDR2: SGHVS, FQNEAQ.

The CDR3 region has the DNA TGCGCCAGCAGCTTGGGCAGGGCGTTAGCCTACGAGCAGTACTTC. Its translation: CASSLGRALAYEQYF. The genes are TRBV5-1 and TRBJ2-7; weak D call: TRBD1 (5 bases). There are 15 residues in the CDR3. CDR1 is SGHRS, CDR2 YFSETQ, per germline. V gave up 0 bases and J gave up 2 bases, with 12 bases separating them.

This rearrangement joins TRBV18 to TRBJ1-1, with 7 bases aligning to TRBD1. CDR3 length equals 14 residues. J gave up 3 bases and V 3 bases, and 4 bases lay outside the gene matches. Germline V gene data show CDR1 as KGHSH and CDR2 as LQKENI. The CDR3 region has the DNA TGTGCCAGCTCACCTTCCCAGGGGGACACTGAAGCTTTCTTT. Translating it yields CASSPSQGDTEAFF.